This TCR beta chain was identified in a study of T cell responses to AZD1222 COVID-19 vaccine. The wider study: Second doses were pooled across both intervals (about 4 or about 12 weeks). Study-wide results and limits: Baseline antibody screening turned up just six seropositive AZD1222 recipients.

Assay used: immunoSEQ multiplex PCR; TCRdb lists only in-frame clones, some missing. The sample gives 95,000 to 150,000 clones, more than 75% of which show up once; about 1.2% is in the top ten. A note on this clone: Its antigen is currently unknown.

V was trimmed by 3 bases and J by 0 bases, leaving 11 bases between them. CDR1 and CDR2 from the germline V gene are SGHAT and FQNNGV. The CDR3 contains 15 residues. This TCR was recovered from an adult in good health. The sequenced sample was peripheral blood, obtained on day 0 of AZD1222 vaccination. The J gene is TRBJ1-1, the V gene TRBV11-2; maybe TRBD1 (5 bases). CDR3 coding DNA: TGTGCCAGCAGCTTGCAGGGCGTCATGAACACTGAAGCTTTCTTT. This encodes CASSLQGVMNTEAFF. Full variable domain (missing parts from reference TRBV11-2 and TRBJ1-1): EAGVAQSPRYKIIEKRQSVAFWCNPISGHATLYWYQQILGQGPKLLIQFQNNGVVDDSQLPKDRFSAERLKGVDSTLKIQPAKLEDSAVYLCASSLQGVMNTEAFFGQGTRLTVV.